The 30 T cell receptor beta chains below come from one sample, sequenced in a study of blood T cell repertoires in COVID-19. Sequencing was performed with immunoSEQ multiplex PCR; in TCRdb, only in-frame clones are kept and a portion is missing. Among around 220,000 clones listed, around nine tenths were seen once. Source material: peripheral blood. These receptors all come from a woman aged 35 to 49 who had recovered from COVID-19.

The chain uses TRBV5-1 and TRBJ2-7; 13 bases agree with TRBD2. The trim removed 2 bases at V and 6 bases at J, leaving 2 bases unmatched. The germline V gene encodes CDR1 SGHRS and CDR2 YFSETQ. The CDR3 contains 14 residues. Written as DNA, the CDR3 is TGCGCCAGCAGCTTTACTAGCGGGAGGGGCGAGCAGTACTTC. Protein: CASSFTSGRGEQYF.

The rearrangement links TRBV6-5 to TRBJ2-1, with 12 bases fitting TRBD2. Trimming at V came to 6 bases and at J to 4 bases, leaving 4 bases not matched to a gene. This CDR3 is 15 amino acids long. Germline assignment: CDR1 MNHEY and CDR2 SVGAGI. The CDR3 nucleotides read TGTGCCAGCAGCCGGACTAGCGGGAATTACAATGAGCAGTTCTTC. Translating it yields CASSRTSGNYNEQFF.

This chain links TRBV6-5 with TRBJ1-4; possibly TRBD1 for D (5 bases). With 6 bases removed from V and 3 bases from J, the gap between germline ends came to 11 bases. The CDR3 spans 14 residues. Germline assignment: CDR1 MNHEY and CDR2 SVGAGI. The CDR3 sequence: CASSPTAANEKLFF. The CDR3 nucleotides read TGTGCCAGCAGCCCGACAGCAGCTAATGAAAAACTGTTTTTT.

This chain's CDR3 is CASRRGGGGTTSTDTQYF. In DNA form, the CDR3 reads TGTGCCAGCAGGCGAGGGGGCGGGGGGACCACTAGCACAGATACGCAGTATTTT. The rearrangement uses TRBV27 and TRBJ2-3, with D maybe TRBD2 (8 bases). CDR3 length equals 18 residues. V was cut by 6 bases and J by 0 bases, with 22 bases left in between. Looked up from germline, CDR1 is MNHEY and CDR2 is SMNVEV (reference sequence).

The genes are TRBV10-3 and TRBJ1-6; 10 bases are a match to TRBD1. Germline CDR1 is ENHRY and CDR2 is SYGVKD. The V gene end was trimmed by 5 bases and the J gene end by 10 bases; junction bases not matched to a gene: 5. This CDR3 region has 14 residues. CDR3 region: CAISSGTGESPLHF. CDR3 sequence (DNA): TGTGCCATCAGTTCTGGGACAGGGGAATCACCCCTCCACTTT.

The chain joins TRBV6-4 to TRBJ2-1; 8 bases are shared with TRBD1. V shed 5 bases, J shed 7 bases, and the junction held 4 bases outside the gene matches. From germline, CDR1 is MRHNA and CDR2 SNTAGT. The CDR3 is made up of 13 amino acids. Here the CDR3 DNA reads TGTGCCAGCAGTAGGACAGGGTCTAATGAGCAGTTCTTC. Its protein product is CASSRTGSNEQFF.

The gene calls are TRBV7-2 and TRBJ2-2; no definite D call. Germline lookup yields CDR1 SGHTA and CDR2 FQGNSA. V lost 5 bases and J lost 0, with 16 bases in between. The CDR3 consists of 17 residues. This chain's CDR3 is CASSPPGFGTNTGELFF. The CDR3 nucleotides read TGTGCCAGCAGCCCCCCCGGGTTCGGAACGAACACCGGGGAGCTGTTTTTT.

The V and J genes are TRBV29-1 and TRBJ2-7; D perhaps matches TRBD1 (6 bases). The germline V gene encodes CDR1 SQVTM and CDR2 ANQGSEA. V shed 4 bases and J shed 0 bases, with 13 bases lying between them. The CDR3 has 14 residues. The CDR3 DNA reads TGCAGCGTTGTAATCGGCAGGGGCTCCTACGAGCAGTACTTC. Protein product: CSVVIGRGSYEQYF.

The rearrangement joins TRBV7-2 to TRBJ1-6; D not resolved. Looked up from germline, CDR1 is SGHTA and CDR2 is FQGNSA. The CDR3 is made up of 14 amino acids. V lost 5 bases, J lost 7 bases, and 12 bases lay in between. CDR3 sequence: CASSKTWWNSPLHF. CDR3 DNA sequence: TGTGCCAGCAGCAAGACATGGTGGAATTCACCCCTCCACTTT.

The V call is TRBV20-1, the J call TRBJ1-6; D may be TRBD1 (6 bases). Germline CDR1 is DFQATT and CDR2 is SNEGSKA (reference sequence). The CDR3 runs to 14 residues. The V end was cut by 3 bases, the J end by 5 bases, with 11 bases between. The CDR3 here is CSASTQGNNSPLHF. The CDR3 nucleotides read TGCAGTGCTAGTACCCAGGGGAATAATTCACCCCTCCACTTT.

V and J are TRBV24-1 and TRBJ2-7, with D maybe TRBD2 (5 bases). V shed 3 bases and J shed 7 bases, with 12 bases lying between them. Germline CDR1 KGHDR, CDR2 SFDVKD. CDR3 length equals 13 residues. The CDR3 DNA reads TGTGCCACCAGTGATGAGGGCCCCGCGGAGCAGTACTTC. It translates to CATSDEGPAEQYF.

This chain joins TRBV4-2 and TRBJ2-6, with TRBD2 as a possible D gene (5 bases). Per germline, CDR1 LGHNA and CDR2 YNFKEQ. Trimming took off 0 bases at V and 0 bases at J, with 9 bases between the two ends. The CDR3 loop spans 17 amino acids. The CDR3 region has the DNA TGTGCCAGCAGCCAAGAGGGAGAATACTCTGGGGCCAACGTCCTGACTTTC. This encodes CASSQEGEYSGANVLTF.

The chain links TRBV30 to TRBJ1-2; TRBD1 matches at 8 bases. The germline V gene has CDR1 GTSNPN and CDR2 SVGIG (reference sequence). The junction had 9 bases not matched to a gene; V was cut back by 5 bases and J by 4 bases. The CDR3 loop spans 14 amino acids. The CDR3 reads CAWVNRGGGYGYTF. The CDR3 nucleotides are TGTGCCTGGGTCAACAGGGGGGGAGGCTATGGCTACACCTTC.

The chain links TRBV9 to TRBJ1-5, with D possibly TRBD1 on 6 matching bases. CDR3 length equals 15 residues. Germline CDR1 SGDLS, CDR2 YYNGEE. V dropped 3 bases and J dropped 0 bases, with 10 bases sitting between them. The CDR3 DNA sequence: TGTGCCAGCAGCGCGGGGGGCAATAGCAATCAGCCCCAGCATTTT. It translates to CASSAGGNSNQPQHF.

This clone appeared a few times. V gene TRBV28 combines with J gene TRBJ1-2; 9 bases map to TRBD1. J gave up 13 bases and V 9 bases, and 9 bases lay outside the gene matches. CDR1 MDHEN and CDR2 SYDVKM come from the germline V gene. CDR3 length: 11 residues. The CDR3 protein is CARGQGSVFTF. The CDR3 DNA follows: TGTGCCAGAGGACAGGGGAGTGTCTTCACCTTC.

The V call is TRBV11-2, the J call TRBJ2-3; D is possibly TRBD2 (5 bases). The CDR3 has 16 residues. Trimming removed 0 bases from V and 3 bases from J, with 13 bases in between. CDR1 and CDR2 (germline): SGHAT, FQNNGV. CDR3 residues: CASSLDFRGSTDTQYF. As DNA, the CDR3 is TGTGCCAGCAGCTTAGATTTCCGGGGATCGACAGATACGCAGTATTTT.

The chain combines TRBV6-6 with TRBJ1-1; TRBD1 is a possible D gene (5 bases). The germline V gene encodes CDR1 MNHNY and CDR2 SVGAGI (reference sequence). The CDR3 runs 12 residues. V was pared by 4 bases and J by 3 bases, with 6 bases between. The CDR3 DNA reads TGTGCCAGCAGTTCAGGGTACACTGAAGCTTTCTTT. Its protein product is CASSSGYTEAFF.

This clone was observed once. The genes are TRBV7-2 and TRBJ1-2; 9 bases agree with TRBD1. The V and J ends lost 4 bases and 4 bases, in that order; junction bases with no gene match: 7. Germline V gives CDR1 SGHTA, CDR2 FQGNSA. The CDR3 contains 15 residues. CDR3 sequence reads: CASSSRGTGSYGYTF. DNA of the CDR3: TGTGCCAGCAGCTCGCGTGGGACAGGGAGCTATGGCTACACCTTC.

V is TRBV7-2 and J is TRBJ1-3; 7 bases are shared with TRBD1. This CDR3 contains 18 residues. V was pared by 3 bases and J by 0 bases, with 11 bases of the junction left unmatched. Germline CDR1 SGHTA, CDR2 FQGNSA. This CDR3 reads CASSFGGTAPFSGNTIYF. In DNA form, the CDR3 reads TGTGCCAGCAGCTTCGGTGGGACAGCCCCATTCTCTGGAAACACCATATATTTT.

Note on this clone: At one end the junction does not follow the germline gene, possibly because of a read error. This rearrangement joins TRBV10-1 to TRBJ2-3; tentatively, D is TRBD2 (6 bases). The length of the CDR3 is 13 residues. Germline V lookup: CDR1 WNHNN, CDR2 SYGVQD (reference sequence). DNA for the CDR3: TGCGCCAGCAGTCAAAATAGTAGCGGATCGAAGAGTTTT. Its translation is CASSQNSSGSKSF.

The chain is built from TRBV28 and TRBJ2-5, with D possibly being TRBD2 (5 bases). Trimming pared 3 bases from V and 2 bases from J, leaving 10 bases between. CDR3 length: 14 amino acids. The germline V gene has CDR1 MDHEN and CDR2 SYDVKM. In DNA, the CDR3 is TGTGCCAGCAGTTTGACCGGGAAGCAAGAGACCCAGTACTTC. This translates into CASSLTGKQETQYF.

The CDR3 spells CASSWTSGLQETQYF. The CDR3, as DNA: TGCGCCAGCAGTTGGACTAGCGGTCTCCAAGAGACCCAGTACTTC. The genes are TRBV5-1 and TRBJ2-5, with 10 bases matching TRBD2. The V gene end was trimmed by 5 bases and the J gene end by 1 base; junction bases not matched to a gene: 5. The V gene's germline CDR1 is SGHRS and CDR2 YFSETQ. This CDR3 comprises 15 residues.

This chain uses TRBV28 with TRBJ1-4, with 7 nucleotides matching TRBD1. There are 18 residues in the CDR3. V lost 6 bases and J lost 0; bases outside the gene matches: 13. CDR1 and CDR2 from the germline V gene are MDHEN and SYDVKM. The CDR3 bases are TGTGCCAGCAGGCGGCTGGGACAGACCTCTTCAACTAATGAAAAACTGTTTTTT. Amino acid sequence: CASRRLGQTSSTNEKLFF.

This chain connects TRBV7-2 to TRBJ2-3, with 11 bases aligning to TRBD2. There are 15 residues in the CDR3. J lost 6 bases, V lost 3 bases, and 5 bases had no gene match. Germline V gives CDR1 SGHTA, CDR2 FQGNSA. CDR3 residues: CASSFGTSGLDTQYF. CDR3 DNA: TGTGCCAGCAGCTTTGGGACTAGCGGTCTCGATACGCAGTATTTT.

The V call is TRBV9, the J call TRBJ2-3; 8 nucleotides line up with TRBD2. Germline trimming cut 1 base from V and 4 bases from J; bases unmatched to any gene: 8. Germline loops: CDR1 SGDLS, CDR2 YYNGEE. CDR3 length: 16 residues. CDR3 amino acids: CASSVRSGSIADTQYF. The CDR3 nucleotides read TGTGCCAGCAGCGTACGGAGCGGGAGTATCGCAGATACGCAGTATTTT. The full variable domain, with the rest looked up from reference TRBV9 and TRBJ2-3, is DSGVTQTPKHLITATGQRVTLRCSPRSGDLSVYWYQQSLDQGLQFLIQYYNGEERAKGNILERFSAQQFPDLHSELNLSSLELGDSALYFCASSVRSGSIADTQYFGPGTRLTVL.

This chain links TRBV29-1 with TRBJ2-5; 8 bases align to TRBD1. V shed 6 bases, J shed 5 bases, and the junction held 11 bases outside the gene matches. There are 14 residues in the CDR3. Germline loops: CDR1 SQVTM, CDR2 ANQGSEA. The CDR3 DNA follows: TGCAGCGTCGGACCCGCAGGGGGCCTGGAGACCCAGTACTTC. Protein: CSVGPAGGLETQYF.

This clone turned up a few times. The CDR3 region has the DNA TGTGCCAGCAGCCATACTAGCGGAGACTACAATGAGCAGTTCTTC. Translating gives CASSHTSGDYNEQFF. V gene TRBV4-2 combines with J gene TRBJ2-1; 8 bases fit TRBD2. Trimming took 3 bases from V and 3 from J; bases not matched to a gene: 4. This CDR3 spans 15 amino acids. Germline values: CDR1 LGHNA, CDR2 YNFKEQ.

The rearrangement links TRBV9 to TRBJ1-3; D remains ambiguous. The CDR3 has 15 residues. Germline loops: CDR1 SGDLS, CDR2 YYNGEE. Trimming stripped 0 bases from V and 8 bases from J, with 15 bases between. Written as DNA, the CDR3 is TGTGCCAGCAGCGTAGAGGCAGCGCTGCGGGACACCATATATTTT. The encoded protein is CASSVEAALRDTIYF.

This chain uses TRBV13 with TRBJ2-7; 7 nucleotides agree with TRBD1. The CDR3 covers 13 residues. Germline assignment: CDR1 PRHDT and CDR2 FYEKMQ (reference sequence). V shed 5 bases and J 1 base; nucleotides not matched to a gene: 2. The CDR3 nucleotides are TGTGCCAGCAGCGCACAGGGGTCCTACGAGCAGTACTTC. Residues: CASSAQGSYEQYF. The whole variable domain, remainder taken from reference TRBV13 and TRBJ2-7, is AAGVIQSPRHLIKEKRETATLKCYPIPRHDTVYWYQQGPGQDPQFLISFYEKMQSDKGSIPDRFSAQQFSDYHSELNMSSLELGDSALYFCASSAQGSYEQYFGPGTRLTVT.

The chain links TRBV7-8 to TRBJ1-1; no firm D call. The CDR3 spans 16 residues. V dropped 3 bases and J dropped 0 bases, with 14 bases sitting between them. Germline V CDR1 and CDR2: SGHVS, FQNEAQ. This CDR3 reads CASSLKTSGLNTEAFF. The CDR3 bases are TGTGCCAGCAGCTTGAAAACCTCCGGGTTGAACACTGAAGCTTTCTTT.